The 29 T cell receptor beta chains reported below all come from one sample, sequenced in a study of T cells in women clearing cervical HPV infection. Method: immunoSEQ multiplex PCR; TCRdb's copy keeps in-frame clones and lacks some. The sample holds 15,000 to 20,000 clones. The material sequenced was blood buffy coat. The source of these receptors is a woman between 18 and 75 years old with a cervical HPV16 infection that either progressed to CIN3+ or cleared (not recorded which).

To note about this clone: From the germline J gene comes the end of the CDR3, since the read stops 3 residues before it. V gene TRBV11-2 combines with J gene TRBJ2-7; D perhaps matches TRBD1 (6 bases). The V end was cut by 1 base, the J end by 4 bases, with 14 bases between. CDR1 and CDR2 (germline): SGHAT, FQNNGV. The CDR3 totals 15 residues. This chain's CDR3 is CASSLVPQGNYEQYF. The CDR3 bases that were read are TGTGCCAGCAGCTTAGTCCCACAGGGAAATTACGAG.

To note about this clone: The CDR3 goes on 3 residues after the read ends, and that part is filled in from the germline J gene. J is TRBJ2-1 and V is TRBV13, with 8 bases aligning to TRBD2. CDR1 and CDR2 from the germline V gene are PRHDT and FYEKMQ (reference sequence). The CDR3 sequence is 14 residues long. Trimming cost V 7 bases and J 9 bases; bases outside gene matches: 11. The DNA read from the CDR3 is TGTGCCAGCACTCTACGAGGTAGCGGGACTGAG. This codes for CASTLRGSGTE. The whole CDR3 is CASTLRGSGTEQFF.

Concerning this clone itself: The read terminates 3 residues before the CDR3 end, so the remaining end is supplied by the germline J gene. The chain carries TRBV7-6 and TRBJ2-4, with D hard to call. CDR1 is SGHVS and CDR2 is FNYEAQ in the germline V gene. The CDR3 runs to 12 residues. CDR3 DNA, as far as it was read: TGTGCCAGCAGCTCCTATAACTATGGT. Its protein is CASSSYNYG. The whole CDR3 protein reads CASSSYNYGQYF.

For this clone: The sequence runs out 3 residues before the end of the CDR3; the remainder is reconstructed from the germline J gene. This rearrangement joins TRBV19 to TRBJ2-1, with 11 bases matching TRBD1. Looked up from germline, CDR1 is LNHDA and CDR2 is SQIVND (reference sequence). After removal of 1 base from V and 4 bases from J, the junction contained 3 bases not matched to a gene. The CDR3 is 16 residues long. The covered CDR3 bases are TGTGCCAGTAGTATAGTAGGGACAGGGGGATACAATGAG. It translates to CASSIVGTGGYNE. The complete CDR3 reads CASSIVGTGGYNEQFF.

A word on this clone: The read terminates 3 residues before the CDR3 end, so the remaining end is supplied by the germline J gene. The gene calls are TRBV7-9 and TRBJ2-1; TRBD1 is a possible D gene (5 bases). The CDR3 is 14 amino acids. V dropped 1 base and J dropped 9 bases, with 13 bases sitting between them. Germline loops: CDR1 SEHNR, CDR2 FQNEAQ (reference sequence). Incomplete CDR3 DNA: TGTGCCAGCAGCTTAGATTCCCAGGGCCGTGAG. It encodes CASSLDSQGRE. The CDR3, in full, reads CASSLDSQGREQFF.

A word on this clone: The read halts 3 residues ahead of the CDR3 end, with the missing end drawn from the germline J gene. V gene TRBV12-5 combines with J gene TRBJ1-4, with D tentatively TRBD1 (6 bases). CDR1 and CDR2 from the germline V gene are LGHNT and FRNRAP. The V and J ends lost 0 bases and 9 bases respectively, with 20 bases between them. The CDR3 runs 17 residues. Partial CDR3 DNA: TGTGCTAGTGGTTTGGTAGGGGCAGGGGCACCGGCGAAAAAA. Protein: CASGLVGAGAPAKK. The entire CDR3 protein reads CASGLVGAGAPAKKLFF.

Concerning this clone itself: The CDR3 is cut off 3 residues early in the read; its end comes from the germline J gene. The chain is built from TRBV10-1 and TRBJ1-6; 7 bases agree with TRBD1. The CDR3 has 13 residues. Germline lookup yields CDR1 WNHNN and CDR2 SYGVQD (reference sequence). V lost 4 bases, J lost 12 bases, and 6 bases stayed unmatched. The CDR3 loop is CASSGGQYEPLHF. The sequenced part of the CDR3 DNA is TGCGCCAGCAGTGGGGGACAGTATGAACCC.

Comments on this clone: The CDR3 end falls 3 residues outside the read, so it is completed with the germline J gene. The chain employs TRBV20-1 and TRBJ1-1; D unresolved. CDR3 length: 12 residues. Germline-derived CDR1 and CDR2 are DFQATT and SNEGSKA (reference sequence). The CDR3 loop reads CSARGGEIGAFF. The DNA read from the CDR3 is TGCAGTGCTAGGGGCGGGGAGATTGGA.

As for this clone: The read terminates 3 residues ahead of where the CDR3 ends, so the germline J gene completes it. The chain uses TRBV7-9 and TRBJ1-2, with D possibly TRBD1 on 5 matching bases. Germline CDR1 is SEHNR and CDR2 is FQNEAQ (reference sequence). The CDR3 covers 13 residues. Incomplete CDR3 DNA: TGTGCCAGCAGCTCAGGGTTTGGCGATGAC. It is translated as CASSSGFGDD. The full-length CDR3 reads as CASSSGFGDDYTF. Drawing the rest from reference TRBV7-9 and TRBJ1-2, the complete variable domain is DTGVSQNPRHKITKRGQNVTFRCDPISEHNRLYWYRQTLGQGPEFLTYFQNEAQLEKSRLLSDRFSAERPKGSFSTLEIQRTEQGDSAMYLCASSSGFGDDYTFGSGTRLTVV.

A word on this clone: The CDR3 end falls 3 residues outside the read, so it is completed with the germline J gene. The V gene is TRBV29-1, the J gene TRBJ2-3; TRBD1 might be the D (6 bases). CDR3 length: 14 amino acids. Trimming took 2 bases from V and 2 from J, leaving 11 bases between them. From germline, CDR1 is SQVTM and CDR2 ANQGSEA. CDR3 protein: CSVEWGPYTDTQYF. Incomplete CDR3 DNA: TGCAGCGTTGAATGGGGGCCTTACACAGATACG.

Turning to this clone: The observed sequence ends 3 residues before the CDR3 terminus, with the missing tail filled in from the germline J gene. The chain links TRBV11-2 to TRBJ2-3, with TRBD2 as a possible D gene (6 bases). V lost 5 bases, J lost 2 bases, and 14 bases lay in between. This CDR3 spans 15 amino acids. Germline CDR1 is SGHAT and CDR2 is FQNNGV. Partial CDR3 DNA: TGTGCCAGCAGCCCCGGACTAACATACACAGATACG. Amino acids: CASSPGLTYTDT. The complete CDR3 protein is CASSPGLTYTDTQYF.

About this clone itself: Sequencing ends 3 residues short of the CDR3 end; the germline J gene provides the rest. The chain has TRBV20-1 and TRBJ2-1; D perhaps matches TRBD2 (5 bases). This CDR3 spans 14 amino acids. CDR1 and CDR2 from the germline V gene are DFQATT and SNEGSKA (reference sequence). V was pared by 0 bases and J by 8 bases, with 14 bases between. CDR3 residues: CSARDLSSGDEQFF. The sequenced CDR3 bases are TGCAGTGCTAGAGATCTATCCTCCGGGGATGAG.

As concerns this clone: Read coverage stops 3 residues before the CDR3 terminus; the germline J gene supplies the remainder. The chain employs TRBV16 and TRBJ1-6, with unresolved D. This CDR3 spans 13 amino acids. Looked up from germline, CDR1 is KGHSY and CDR2 is FQNENV. The ends were cut back, 2 bases at V and 7 bases at J, with 6 bases in the middle. The part of the CDR3 DNA that was read is TGTGCCAGCAGCCAACGGGGAAATTCACCC. It translates to CASSQRGNSP. The complete CDR3 sequence is CASSQRGNSPLHF.

Note on this clone: The read terminates 3 residues before the CDR3 end, so the remaining end is supplied by the germline J gene. This sequence joins TRBV4-1 and TRBJ2-3, with TRBD1 matching over 8 bases. Germline V gene sequence: CDR1 MGHRA, CDR2 YSYEKL. The V gene end was trimmed by 3 bases and the J gene end by 2 bases; junction bases not matched to a gene: 13. The CDR3 has 18 amino acids. CDR3 bases read: TGCGCCAGCAGCCAGGCATTCAGGGGGCGAGGGGTCACAGATACG. Protein sequence: CASSQAFRGRGVTDT. The whole CDR3 reads CASSQAFRGRGVTDTQYF.

Turning to this clone: The read comes to an end 3 residues before the CDR3 does, leaving the germline J gene to fill in the end. V and J are TRBV12-3 or TRBV12-4 and TRBJ1-5; D is ambiguous. The CDR3 has 13 amino acids. V was clipped by 3 bases and J by 4 bases, with 7 bases between them. The DNA read from the CDR3 is TGTGCCAGCAGTTTGGCAGAGAATCAGCCC. Its protein product is CASSLAENQP. The CDR3 as a whole reads CASSLAENQPQHF.

Comment on this clone: From the germline J gene comes the end of the CDR3, since the read stops 3 residues before it. This chain links TRBV5-1 with TRBJ2-5; the match to TRBD1 covers 9 bases. Germline V CDR1 and CDR2: SGHRS, YFSETQ. After removal of 1 base from V and 3 bases from J, the junction contained 13 bases not matched to a gene. This CDR3 contains 18 residues. CDR3 protein: CASSLPNPGTGQKETQYF. The DNA read from the CDR3 is TGCGCCAGCAGCTTGCCCAATCCTGGGACAGGGCAAAAAGAGACC.

Remarks on this clone: The CDR3 goes on 3 residues after the read ends, and that part is filled in from the germline J gene. The chain joins TRBV3-1 (or the pseudogene TRBV3-2) to TRBJ2-7; a weak D match, TRBD2 (5 bases). CDR1 is LGHDT and CDR2 is YNNKEL in the germline V gene (reference sequence). The CDR3 is made up of 15 amino acids. The V and J ends lost 1 base and 0 bases respectively, with 10 bases between them. The CDR3 sequence: CASSQGASISYEQYF. The part of the CDR3 DNA that was read is TGTGCCAGCAGCCAAGGGGCTAGCATCTCCTACGAG.

Worth noting for this clone: The read finishes 3 residues shy of the CDR3 end, and the germline J gene is used to complete it. The V gene is TRBV5-1, the J gene TRBJ2-2; D perhaps matches TRBD2 (5 bases). The CDR3 covers 15 residues. V gave up 0 bases and J gave up 1 base, with 7 bases separating them. Germline V lookup: CDR1 SGHRS, CDR2 YFSETQ. The CDR3 loop is CASSLDGLNTGELFF. The CDR3 DNA, read in part, is TGCGCCAGCAGCTTGGACGGACTGAACACCGGGGAG.

Remarks on this clone: The sequence runs out 3 residues before the end of the CDR3; the remainder is reconstructed from the germline J gene. Other DNA sequences of this sample code for an identical CDR3. The rearrangement joins TRBV19 to TRBJ2-5, with D maybe TRBD2 (5 bases). Trimming took 3 bases from V and 4 from J, leaving 6 bases between them. Germline values: CDR1 LNHDA, CDR2 SQIVND (reference sequence). This CDR3 spans 12 amino acids. The DNA read from the CDR3 is TGTGCCAGTAGTATGAGCGGAGAGACC. It is translated as CASSMSGET. The whole CDR3 protein reads CASSMSGETQYF.

About this clone itself: Read sequence stops 3 residues before the CDR3 end, and the germline J gene provides the missing end. The chain couples TRBV7-3 to TRBJ2-1, with TRBD2 identical over 7 bases. Germline-derived CDR1 and CDR2 are SGHTA and FQGTGA. The CDR3 is 17 amino acids. The ends lost 4 bases at V and 8 bases at J; junction bases unmatched: 17. The chain's CDR3 is CASSSGASGYNGDEQFF. The sequenced part of the CDR3 DNA is TGTGCCAGCAGCTCCGGGGCTAGCGGATACAATGGAGATGAG.

For this clone: The CDR3 extends 3 residues past the end of the read, so its final part is completed from the germline J gene. The rearrangement uses TRBV24-1 and TRBJ2-1, with D perhaps assigned TRBD1 or TRBD2 (6 bases each). The CDR3 has 13 residues. The V gene's germline CDR1 is KGHDR and CDR2 SFDVKD. The ends were cut back, 9 bases at V and 7 bases at J, with 15 bases in the middle. CDR3 DNA, as far as it was read: TGTGCCACCGGAGGGGACACCCTAAATGAG. This gives the protein CATGGDTLNE. The full CDR3 sequence reads CATGGDTLNEQFF.

With regard to this clone: The CDR3 end is not reached by the read, which stops 3 residues before it; the germline J gene fills it in. The chain carries TRBV7-9 and TRBJ1-1; 7 bases agree with TRBD1. The CDR3 length is 15 residues. Unmatched junction bases numbered 11, after V lost 9 bases and J lost 1 base. Per germline, CDR1 SEHNR and CDR2 FQNEAQ (reference sequence). The CDR3: CASIRTGGRNTEAFF. CDR3 DNA, as far as it was read: TGTGCCAGTATAAGGACAGGAGGTCGGAACACTGAA.

A note on this clone: Read data end 3 residues before the CDR3 end; the end is taken from the germline J gene. This chain connects TRBV5-1 to TRBJ2-7; D is perhaps TRBD1 or TRBD2 (6 bases each). CDR3 length equals 17 residues. V was clipped by 0 bases and J by 3 bases, with 19 bases between them. CDR1 is SGHRS and CDR2 is YFSETQ in the germline V gene. CDR3 bases read: TGCGCCAGCAGCTTGGCGGCGACAGGAGGGATTCTCTACGAG. It is translated as CASSLAATGGILYE. The entire CDR3 reads CASSLAATGGILYEQYF.

Turning to this clone: The read ends 3 residues shy of where the CDR3 ends; the end is completed using the germline J gene. This chain joins TRBV28 and TRBJ1-5; a weak D match, TRBD1 (5 bases). The CDR3 has 17 residues. V dropped 5 bases and J dropped 0 bases, with 17 bases sitting between them. Germline CDR1 reads MDHEN; CDR2 reads SYDVKM. CDR3 DNA, as far as it was read: TGTGCCAGCAGTCCTTTCTTAGGGGTCTTTAGCAATCAGCCC. Translated, it gives CASSPFLGVFSNQP. The complete CDR3 protein is CASSPFLGVFSNQPQHF.

Note on this clone: Read sequence stops 3 residues before the CDR3 end, and the germline J gene provides the missing end. This chain links TRBV6-1 with TRBJ2-7; D possibly corresponds to TRBD2 (6 bases). V lost 4 bases and J 3 bases, leaving 13 bases between the germline ends. Germline assignment: CDR1 MNHNS and CDR2 SASEGT. The CDR3 consists of 14 residues. This CDR3 is CASSVRDSVYEQYF. The part of the CDR3 DNA that was read is TGTGCCAGCAGTGTTCGGGACTCAGTCTACGAG.

As regards this clone: Read data end 3 residues before the CDR3 end; the end is taken from the germline J gene. This chain links TRBV2 with TRBJ2-7; TRBD2 matches at 12 bases. J gave up 4 bases and V 6 bases, and 7 bases lay outside the gene matches. The CDR3 is 15 amino acids. Germline-derived CDR1 and CDR2 are SNHLY and FYNNEI. Incomplete CDR3 DNA: TGTGCCAGCAGAGCACCGGGACTAGCGGGTTACGAG. It is translated as CASRAPGLAGYE. The CDR3 in its entirety is CASRAPGLAGYEQYF.

As regards this clone: The read ends 3 residues shy of where the CDR3 ends; the end is completed using the germline J gene. The V call is TRBV27, the J call TRBJ2-7, with 10 positions matching TRBD1. Trimming removed 5 bases from V and 3 bases from J; junction bases left unmatched: 7. Germline CDR1 is MNHEY and CDR2 is SMNVEV (reference sequence). This CDR3 comprises 15 residues. CDR3 region: CASSLGTGAYYEQYF. The covered CDR3 bases are TGTGCCAGCAGTCTGGGGACAGGGGCCTACTACGAG.

Regarding this clone: The read falls 3 residues short of the CDR3 end, and the missing part is taken from the germline J gene. The chain uses TRBV9 and TRBJ1-2, with 8 bases fitting TRBD1. The CDR3 has 17 residues. CDR1 is SGDLS, CDR2 YYNGEE, per germline. Unmatched junction bases numbered 15, after V lost 4 bases and J lost 4 bases. The CDR3 DNA, read in part, is TGTGCCAGCAGCCCCTCCGGCGGACAGGGAATAACCTATGGC. Encoded protein: CASSPSGGQGITYG. In full, the CDR3 reads CASSPSGGQGITYGYTF. Full variable domain (outside the CDR3, taken from reference TRBV9 and TRBJ1-2): DSGVTQTPKHLITATGQRVTLRCSPRSGDLSVYWYQQSLDQGLQFLIQYYNGEERAKGNILERFSAQQFPDLHSELNLSSLELGDSALYFCASSPSGGQGITYGYTFGSGTRLTVV.

Notes on this clone: The CDR3 end lies 3 residues beyond the end of the read and is filled in from the germline J gene. The V and J genes are TRBV7-9 and TRBJ1-1, with a tentative D call TRBD1 (5 bases). Germline loops: CDR1 SEHNR, CDR2 FQNEAQ (reference sequence). The CDR3 has 15 amino acids. V lost 2 bases to trimming and J lost 1 base, with 11 bases between them. The sequenced CDR3 bases are TGTGCCAGCAGCTTAATCCAGGGCTCGAACACTGAA. Translated, it gives CASSLIQGSNTE. The whole CDR3 is CASSLIQGSNTEAFF.